The following is a TCR beta chain sequence with its context. Germline CDR1 SGDLS, CDR2 YYNGEE. The V segment lost 0 bases and the J segment 4 bases; nucleotides outside the gene matches: 8. This CDR3 spans 16 amino acids. Sequencing was performed with immunoSEQ multiplex PCR; in TCRdb, only in-frame clones are kept and a portion is missing. The sample includes a few hundred thousand clones, roughly 87% of them seen just once. Participants came from some 23 US areas, aged roughly 18 to 90 years. This sample is part of a study of blood T cell repertoires in COVID-19. This chain connects TRBV9 to TRBJ2-5; 8 nucleotides match TRBD2. Material for sequencing was PBMCs or T cells enriched from blood (not recorded which). This clonotype was obtained from a woman aged 18-35 years who had recovered from COVID-19. The CDR3 DNA reads as TGTGCCAGCAGCGTAGATGGTCGGGGGGGCCGAGAGACCCAGTACTTC. Its protein product is CASSVDGRGGRETQYF. Variable domain in full (rest from reference TRBV9 and TRBJ2-5): DSGVTQTPKHLITATGQRVTLRCSPRSGDLSVYWYQQSLDQGLQFLIQYYNGEERAKGNILERFSAQQFPDLHSELNLSSLELGDSALYFCASSVDGRGGRETQYFGPGTRLLVL.